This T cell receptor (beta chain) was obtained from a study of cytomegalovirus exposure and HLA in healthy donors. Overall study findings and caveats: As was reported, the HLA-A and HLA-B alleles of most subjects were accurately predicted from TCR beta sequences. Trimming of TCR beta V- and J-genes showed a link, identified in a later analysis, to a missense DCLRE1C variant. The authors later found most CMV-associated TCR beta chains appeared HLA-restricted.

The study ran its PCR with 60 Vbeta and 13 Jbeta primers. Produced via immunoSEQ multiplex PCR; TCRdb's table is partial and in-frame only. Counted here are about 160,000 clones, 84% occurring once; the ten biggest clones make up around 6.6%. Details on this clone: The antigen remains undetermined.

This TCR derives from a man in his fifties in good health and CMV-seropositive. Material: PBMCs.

The CDR3 region is CASSSRSGREAFF. The CDR3 region has the DNA TGTGCCAGCAGCTCCCGCAGCGGTCGGGAAGCTTTCTTT. This chain connects TRBV7-6 to TRBJ1-1; no clear D. CDR1 and CDR2 from the germline V gene are SGHVS and FNYEAQ. This CDR3 contains 13 residues. V lost 4 bases and J 8 bases, leaving 14 bases between the germline ends.